This T cell receptor (beta chain) emerged from a study of human T cells and chemical hapten exposure. Study observations and caveats: PT1 expanded TCR counts and patch test score correlated positively. Large CDR3 similarity clusters arose significantly more often from expanded TCRs than from controls.

TCRdb reanalysed the RACE reads using MiXCR and keeps one entry per CDR3 protein. The table includes 80,000 to 100,000 distinct CDR3 sequences, more than 10% detected once. This clonotype was seen at least ten times. The antigen remains undetermined. Noted time point: patch test 3, about 24 weeks after DPC sensitization. Specified treatment: therapeutic diphenylcyclopropenone sensitization with weekly scalp DPC. Patches went on only after blood had been drawn each time. The starting material, unfractionated whole blood, was used for total RNA extraction. Germline trimming cut 4 bases from V and 2 bases from J; bases unmatched to any gene: 1. CDR1 and CDR2 (germline): SGHTA, FQGNSA. The CDR3 spans 13 residues.

The chain links TRBV7-2 to TRBJ2-5; TRBD1 aligns across 7 bases. The source was whole blood, collected in connection with sensitization to the hapten diphenylcyclopropenone (DPC). The TCR comes from a woman between 45 and 60 years old with alopecia areata. Some clones in this sample may be carry-over from other donors' samples. The CDR3 loop reads CASSWGQQETQYF. The CDR3 DNA sequence: TGTGCCAGCAGCTGGGGACAGCAAGAGACCCAGTACTTC.